These 29 T cell receptor beta chains originate from one sample sequenced in a study of control samples from healthy donors and cancer patients. Clones were read by immunoSEQ multiplex PCR, and TCRdb kept only the in-frame ones, dropping some. This table has about 55,000 clones, about 96% appearing once. Sequencing used blood. Receptor source: a woman in her late teens or twenties in good health.

The chain links TRBV29-1 to TRBJ2-3; TRBD2 might be the D (5 bases). This CDR3 has 12 residues. Germline V lookup: CDR1 SQVTM, CDR2 ANQGSEA. Trimming stripped 6 bases from V and 3 bases from J, with 10 bases between. The CDR3 bases are TGCAGCGTCAGCGTAGCGACAGATACGCAGTATTTT. Its protein product is CSVSVATDTQYF.

The rearrangement uses TRBV19 and TRBJ2-2; D remains unclear. Germline CDR1 is LNHDA and CDR2 is SQIVND (reference sequence). V was cut by 4 bases and J by 6 bases, with 15 bases left in between. The CDR3 totals 15 residues. For the CDR3, the DNA is TGTGCCAGTAGTAAAACCAATGCCCCGCCCGGGGAGCTGTTTTTT. This encodes CASSKTNAPPGELFF.

The chain carries TRBV3-1 (or the pseudogene TRBV3-2) and TRBJ1-2, with D perhaps TRBD1 (5 bases). CDR1 is LGHDT and CDR2 is YNNKEL in the germline V gene (reference sequence). Between the trimmed V and J ends, which lost 1 base and 4 bases, there was a span of 16 bases. The CDR3 length is 16 residues. Written as DNA, the CDR3 is TGTGCCAGCAGCCAAGCTTTTTGGGGCTCCAGCTATGGCTACACCTTC. Its translation is CASSQAFWGSSYGYTF.

The J gene is TRBJ1-6, the V gene TRBV10-3; TRBD1 might be the D (6 bases). Germline V lookup: CDR1 ENHRY, CDR2 SYGVKD. V was trimmed by 3 bases and J by 5 bases, leaving 8 bases between them. The CDR3 extends over 14 amino acids. This CDR3 reads CAISETGHNSPLHF. The CDR3 nucleotides read TGTGCCATCAGTGAAACAGGGCATAATTCACCCCTCCACTTT.

V gene TRBV19 combines with J gene TRBJ1-4; D call uncertain. CDR1 and CDR2 from the germline V gene are LNHDA and SQIVND (reference sequence). V gave up 3 bases and J gave up 0 bases, with 14 bases separating them. The CDR3 length is 17 residues. The CDR3: CASSMTSYLATNEKLFF. In DNA, the CDR3 is TGTGCCAGTAGTATGACCAGCTACCTCGCAACTAATGAAAAACTGTTTTTT. Full variable domain (missing parts from reference TRBV19 and TRBJ1-4): DGGITQSPKYLFRKEGQNVTLSCEQNLNHDAMYWYRQDPGQGLRLIYYSQIVNDFQKGDIAEGYSVSREKKESFPLTVTSAQKNPTAFYLCASSMTSYLATNEKLFFGSGTQLSVL.

The V and J genes are TRBV11-2 and TRBJ2-5; 8 nucleotides line up with TRBD1. Germline assignment: CDR1 SGHAT and CDR2 FQNNGV. V dropped 1 base and J dropped 5; count of bases not matched to a gene: 6. CDR3 length: 15 residues. The CDR3 nucleotides are TGTGCCAGCAGCTTAGGGGCAGGGGGCTGGGAGACCCAGTACTTC. This codes for CASSLGAGGWETQYF.

The rearrangement links TRBV7-9 to TRBJ1-1; 8 nucleotides align to TRBD1. The ends lost 5 bases at V and 0 bases at J; junction bases unmatched: 8. The CDR3 has 16 amino acids. Germline V gene sequence: CDR1 SEHNR, CDR2 FQNEAQ (reference sequence). DNA for the CDR3: TGTGCCAGCAGCCCACGGGACAGGACTATGAACACTGAAGCTTTCTTT. This gives the protein CASSPRDRTMNTEAFF.

This chain joins TRBV2 and TRBJ1-4, with 8 bases aligning to TRBD1. Germline values: CDR1 SNHLY, CDR2 FYNNEI. V dropped 2 bases and J dropped 6; count of bases not matched to a gene: 2. The CDR3 is 14 residues long. The CDR3 region is CASSEQGAYEKLFF. CDR3 in DNA: TGTGCCAGCAGTGAACAGGGGGCTTATGAAAAACTGTTTTTT. Supplemented by reference TRBV2 and TRBJ1-4, the full variable domain reads EPEVTQTPSHQVTQMGQEVILRCVPISNHLYFYWYRQILGQKVEFLVSFYNNEISEKSEIFDDQFSVERPDGSNFTLKIRSTKLEDSAMYFCASSEQGAYEKLFFGSGTQLSVL.

The chain couples TRBV6-1 to TRBJ1-5; the match to TRBD1 covers 8 bases. V lost 2 bases, J lost 1 base, and 4 bases stayed unmatched. The CDR3 is 16 residues long. Germline loops: CDR1 MNHNS, CDR2 SASEGT. In DNA, the CDR3 is TGTGCCAGCAGTGAAATGTACAGGGGGAGCAATCAGCCCCAGCATTTT. Its translation: CASSEMYRGSNQPQHF.

This clone was detected only once. The J gene is TRBJ1-6, the V gene TRBV19; the D is unclear. The CDR3 is 13 residues long. In germline, CDR1 is LNHDA, CDR2 SQIVND (reference sequence). V dropped 4 bases and J dropped 7 bases, with 8 bases sitting between them. The CDR3 sequence is CASSTSPNSPLHF. DNA for the CDR3: TGTGCCAGTAGTACTAGTCCAAATTCACCCCTCCACTTT.

Concerning this clone itself: The missing conserved phenylalanine or tryptophan at the end of this CDR3 makes a read error likely. V is TRBV6-5 and J is TRBJ1-6; D gene unclear. The CDR3 is made up of 12 amino acids. Germline V lookup: CDR1 MNHEY, CDR2 SVGAGI. Between the trimmed V and J ends, which lost 5 bases and 7 bases, there was a span of 6 bases. The CDR3 spells CASSLLNSPLHL. CDR3 DNA sequence: TGTGCCAGCAGTCTCCTAAATTCACCCCTCCACCTT.

This clone came up a few times. J is TRBJ1-6 and V is TRBV19; 7 positions agree with TRBD1. The CDR3 has 15 amino acids. CDR1 and CDR2 (germline): LNHDA, SQIVND (reference sequence). Trimming removed 5 bases from V and 10 bases from J; junction bases left unmatched: 11. CDR3 region: CASSSRRDSSSPLHF. In nucleotides, the CDR3 is TGTGCCAGTAGTTCCCGCCGGGACAGTTCCTCACCCCTCCACTTT.

The chain joins TRBV18 to TRBJ1-1; 11 bases fit TRBD1. The germline V gene encodes CDR1 KGHSH and CDR2 LQKENI. The ends lost 3 bases at V and 2 bases at J; junction bases unmatched: 11. The CDR3 loop spans 18 amino acids. The CDR3 is CASSPNLGQGGRNTEAFF. CDR3 coding DNA: TGTGCCAGCTCACCCAATTTGGGACAGGGGGGTAGAAACACTGAAGCTTTCTTT. The full variable domain, its missing parts supplied by reference TRBV18 and TRBJ1-1, is NAGVMQNPRHLVRRRGQEARLRCSPMKGHSHVYWYRQLPEEGLKFMVYLQKENIIDESGMPKERFSAEFPKEGPSILRIQQVVRGDSAAYFCASSPNLGQGGRNTEAFFGQGTRLTVV.

The rearrangement uses TRBV6-5 and TRBJ1-2, with TRBD1 as a possible D gene (5 bases). The CDR3 runs to 13 residues. Per germline, CDR1 MNHEY and CDR2 SVGAGI. V shed 6 bases and J shed 5 bases, with 13 bases lying between them. CDR3 DNA: TGTGCCAGCAGCAGGGAGACACTATATGGCTACACCTTC. Translating it yields CASSRETLYGYTF.

Written as DNA, the CDR3 is TGTGCCTGGAGTGTACGGGGGGGAGGGGAAAAACTGTTTTTT. Protein product: CAWSVRGGGEKLFF. The chain uses TRBV30 and TRBJ1-4; D may be TRBD1 (5 bases). CDR1 is GTSNPN and CDR2 is SVGIG in the germline V gene (reference sequence). V lost 0 bases and J lost 8, with 13 bases in between. This CDR3 spans 14 amino acids.

V and J are TRBV3-1 (or the pseudogene TRBV3-2) and TRBJ2-1, with 13 positions matching TRBD2. Germline V gene sequence: CDR1 LGHDT, CDR2 YNNKEL (reference sequence). The V and J ends lost 1 base and 7 bases, in that order; junction bases with no gene match: 7. This CDR3 is 17 amino acids long. CDR3 in DNA: TGTGCCAGCAGCCAAGCCCTGCGACTAGCGGGAGGAAATGAGCAGTTCTTC. The encoded protein is CASSQALRLAGGNEQFF.

V is TRBV12-5 and J is TRBJ2-1; a weak D match, TRBD2 (5 bases). The CDR3 sequence is 12 residues long. CDR1 is LGHNT and CDR2 is FRNRAP in the germline V gene. The V end was cut by 6 bases, the J end by 7 bases, with 10 bases between. This CDR3 is CASGYPGNEQFF. Here the CDR3 DNA reads TGTGCTAGTGGGTACCCGGGGAATGAGCAGTTCTTC.

CDR3 residues: CASSYSSGSLAGELFF. CDR3 sequence (DNA): TGTGCCAGCAGTTACTCGTCAGGTTCTCTAGCCGGGGAGCTGTTTTTT. The chain couples TRBV6-5 to TRBJ2-2; D not certain. The CDR3 is made up of 16 amino acids. Trimming cost V 0 bases and J 6 bases, with 14 bases left between them. Looked up from germline, CDR1 is MNHEY and CDR2 is SVGAGI.

The gene calls are TRBV7-9 and TRBJ2-3; D gene unclear. CDR1 is SEHNR and CDR2 is FQNEAQ in the germline V gene (reference sequence). V dropped 3 bases and J dropped 3 bases, with 1 base sitting between them. The CDR3 has 11 residues. In DNA, the CDR3 is TGTGCCAGCAGCTTTACAGATACGCAGTATTTT. Protein product: CASSFTDTQYF.

The chain employs TRBV24-1 and TRBJ2-3; perhaps TRBD2 as D (6 bases). The germline V gene encodes CDR1 KGHDR and CDR2 SFDVKD. This CDR3 contains 13 residues. V lost 12 bases and J lost 0, with 12 bases in between. The CDR3 protein is CASRDSSTDTQYF. The CDR3, as DNA: TGTGCCTCCCGGGACTCGAGCACAGATACGCAGTATTTT.

This rearrangement joins TRBV18 to TRBJ2-3; maybe TRBD1 (5 bases). Trimming stripped 4 bases from V and 6 bases from J, with 17 bases between. CDR1 and CDR2 from the germline V gene are KGHSH and LQKENI. This CDR3 comprises 15 residues. CDR3 nucleotide sequence: TGTGCCAGCTCACTTTCGATCAGGGTTTCGGATACGCAGTATTTT. Translated, it gives CASSLSIRVSDTQYF.

V is TRBV6-1 and J is TRBJ1-6, with D unresolved. V was clipped by 1 base and J by 4 bases, with 8 bases between them. The CDR3 sequence is 15 residues long. Germline CDR1 and CDR2: MNHNS and SASEGT. CDR3 in amino acids: CASSEGKTYNSPLHF. CDR3 DNA sequence: TGTGCCAGCAGTGAAGGGAAGACTTATAATTCACCCCTCCACTTT.

Worth noting for this clone: Other DNA sequences in this specimen translate into the identical CDR3. The chain has TRBV9 and TRBJ2-5; 11 nucleotides line up with TRBD2. The CDR3 loop spans 16 amino acids. V was pared by 0 bases and J by 4 bases, with 5 bases of the junction left unmatched. Germline V CDR1 and CDR2: SGDLS, YYNGEE. In DNA, the CDR3 is TGTGCCAGCAGCGTAGTGAGTAGCGGGGGGGCAGAGACCCAGTACTTC. Protein product: CASSVVSSGGAETQYF.

As to this clone: Other DNA variants within this sample encode the same CDR3. The CDR3 here is CAWSVAGRNSPLHF. The CDR3, as DNA: TGTGCCTGGAGTGTTGCAGGTCGGAATTCACCCCTCCACTTT. The chain recombines TRBV30 with TRBJ1-6; no clear D gene. CDR3 length: 14 residues. The germline gives CDR1 GTSNPN, CDR2 SVGIG (reference sequence). V was clipped by 0 bases and J by 7 bases, with 10 bases between them.

This chain joins TRBV9 and TRBJ1-2; D not certain. V was shortened by 8 bases and J by 1 base, with 18 bases between the two germline ends. CDR3 length: 15 amino acids. Germline CDR1 SGDLS, CDR2 YYNGEE. CDR3 DNA sequence: TGTGCCAGTTCCCTCCGGGGAAGCGATAACTATGGCTACACCTTC. It specifies CASSLRGSDNYGYTF.

The chain carries TRBV3-1 (or the pseudogene TRBV3-2) and TRBJ2-5; D possibly corresponds to TRBD2 (6 bases). The CDR3 consists of 14 residues. CDR1 is LGHDT, CDR2 YNNKEL, per germline (reference sequence). Trimming cost V 1 base and J 7 bases, with 13 bases left between them. CDR3 loop: CASSQGSGVGTQYF. The CDR3 bases are TGTGCCAGCAGCCAAGGTTCGGGGGTGGGGACCCAGTACTTC.

The chain links TRBV2 to TRBJ2-5, with 13 bases fitting TRBD2. V was clipped by 8 bases and J by 4 bases; unmatched bases: 22. CDR1 is SNHLY, CDR2 FYNNEI, per germline. The CDR3 sequence is 20 residues long. The CDR3 spells CASPVCLRLAGGLKGETQYF. The CDR3 DNA reads TGTGCCAGCCCCGTTTGTTTAAGACTAGCGGGGGGACTTAAGGGAGAGACCCAGTACTTC.

The gene calls are TRBV7-9 and TRBJ2-7; 8 bases agree with TRBD1. V shed 8 bases and J 4 bases; nucleotides not matched to a gene: 10. The CDR3 has 14 residues. The germline V gene has CDR1 SEHNR and CDR2 FQNEAQ (reference sequence). CDR3 sequence: CASAPQGASYEQYF. CDR3 DNA sequence: TGTGCCAGCGCCCCTCAGGGGGCTTCATACGAGCAGTACTTC.

The genes are TRBV7-6 and TRBJ2-1; the D is unclear. The CDR3 is 17 amino acids. The V end was cut by 2 bases, the J end by 4 bases, with 18 bases between. Germline CDR1 is SGHVS and CDR2 is FNYEAQ. CDR3 residues: CASSLYTPMVGYNEQFF. CDR3 sequence (DNA): TGTGCCAGCAGCTTATACACCCCGATGGTGGGGTACAATGAGCAGTTCTTC.